This T cell receptor (beta chain) was found in a study of OX40 agonist ivuxolimab in advanced cancers. CDR3 length equals 14 residues. Trimming shortened V by 11 bases and J by 4 bases, and 18 bases separated the two germline ends. Looked up from germline, CDR1 is MDHEN and CDR2 is SYDVKM. Profiled with immunoSEQ multiplex PCR; TCRdb holds only in-frame clones, not every one. This table has fewer than 90,000 clones, around 83% appearing once. This clone was observed a few times. The chain is built from TRBV28 and TRBJ1-5; no clear D gene. The source is an adult with an advanced solid tumor such as melanoma, head and neck, liver or kidney cancer. The sequencing used CD4+ or CD8+ T cells sorted from blood, collected in a trial of the OX40 agonist ivuxolimab. The CDR3 DNA reads TGTGCCCACTCCGGCAGTATCTATAATCAGCCCCAGCATTTT. This encodes CAHSGSIYNQPQHF.